Shown below are 5 T cell receptor beta chains from a single sample sequenced in a study of blood T cell repertoires in COVID-19. TCRdb keeps only in-frame clones here, not all; method: immunoSEQ multiplex PCR. The sample shows fewer than 30,000 clones, over 75% of them seen only once. Sample: peripheral blood. All receptors come from a man between 60 and 75 years old with acute or convalescent COVID-19.

The J gene is TRBJ1-2, the V gene TRBV3-1 (or the pseudogene TRBV3-2); maybe TRBD1 (5 bases). With 1 base removed from V and 10 bases from J, the gap between germline ends came to 10 bases. Germline V CDR1 and CDR2: LGHDT, YNNKEL (reference sequence). The CDR3 is 12 residues long. Written as DNA, the CDR3 is TGTGCCAGCAGCCAAGTCACAGGATACTACACCTTC. It is translated as CASSQVTGYYTF.

The CDR3 coding sequence is TGTGCCAGCAGCCGGGACAGGGTGCACACCGGGGAGCTGTTTTTT. It is translated as CASSRDRVHTGELFF. The chain links TRBV27 to TRBJ2-2, with 9 bases that match TRBD1. V gave up 6 bases and J gave up 3 bases; unmatched junction bases: 5. The CDR3 is made up of 15 amino acids. CDR1 and CDR2 (germline): MNHEY, SMNVEV (reference sequence).

J is TRBJ2-7 and V is TRBV28; 7 bases are shared with TRBD2. The CDR3 runs to 14 residues. V trimming: 3 bases; J trimming: 4 bases; junction bases outside the gene matches: 6. The germline V gene encodes CDR1 MDHEN and CDR2 SYDVKM. The CDR3 spells CASSFAGEGYEQYF. CDR3 DNA: TGTGCCAGCAGTTTTGCGGGAGAGGGTTACGAGCAGTACTTC.

The chain employs TRBV28 and TRBJ1-2; D might be TRBD1 (6 bases). Per germline, CDR1 MDHEN and CDR2 SYDVKM. V gave up 7 bases and J gave up 0 bases, with 18 bases separating them. This CDR3 is built from 16 residues. CDR3 coding DNA: TGTGCCAGCAAAGTGGGGGCCGGAACCACTAACTATGGCTACACCTTC. Translating gives CASKVGAGTTNYGYTF.

This chain uses TRBV10-2 with TRBJ1-2; D is undetermined. Deletions cut 3 bases from V and 0 bases from J, with 14 bases between. This CDR3 is built from 16 residues. Germline values: CDR1 WSHSY, CDR2 SAAADI. The CDR3 spells CASSDTFRGANYGYTF. The CDR3 nucleotides are TGCGCCAGCAGTGATACCTTTAGAGGAGCTAACTATGGCTACACCTTC.